This is a list of T cell receptor beta chains from one sample in a study of T cells in localized non-small cell lung cancer. The repertoire was sequenced with immunoSEQ multiplex PCR; TCRdb's copy has only in-frame clones and lacks some. The table includes tens of thousands of clones, approximately 90% detected once. The sample was peripheral blood mononuclear cells, taken before any cancer treatment. Every receptor here comes from a man aged 35-75 years with stage III lung adenocarcinoma. Each CDR3 is given with its conserved first and last residue. The D gene is left open where the match is weak. Clone size appears in some rows only: once, few, many, or a class for an expanded clone.

V gene	D gene	clone size	J gene	CDR3 protein	CDR3 DNA
TRBV19	TRBD2	.	TRBJ2-1	CASSTLAGGSYNEQFF	TGTGCCAGTAGTACTTTAGCGGGGGGCTCCTACAATGAGCAGTTCTTC
TRBV7-9	.	few	TRBJ1-1	CASSPEQGWGTTEAFF	TGTGCCAGCAGCCCAGAACAGGGATGGGGGACCACTGAAGCTTTCTTT
TRBV19	TRBD1	.	TRBJ1-5	CASSPSSGGGDDQPQHF	TGTGCCAGTAGTCCGTCCTCAGGGGGCGGTGACGATCAGCCCCAGCATTTT
TRBV6-1	.	.	TRBJ1-1	CASSRDRNLNTEAFF	TGTGCCAGCAGTCGGGACCGCAACTTGAACACTGAAGCTTTCTTT
TRBV25-1	.	.	TRBJ1-6	CASSAYYADSPLHF	TGTGCCAGCAGTGCGTATTATGCGGATTCACCCCTCCACTTT
TRBV7-3	.	.	TRBJ2-7	CASSLFVSYEQYF	TGTGCCAGCAGCTTATTCGTTTCCTACGAGCAGTACTTC
TRBV4-3	TRBD1	.	TRBJ1-1	CASSHGTGGGDTEAFF	TGCGCCAGCAGCCACGGGACAGGGGGTGGGGACACTGAAGCTTTCTTT
TRBV11-2	.	.	TRBJ1-1	CASRPRGWNTEAFF	TGTGCCAGCAGACCCCGCGGGTGGAACACTGAAGCTTTCTTT
TRBV7-2	TRBD1	.	TRBJ2-7	CASSLGDRDRGYEQYF	TGTGCCAGCAGCTTAGGCGACCGGGACAGGGGCTACGAGCAGTACTTC
TRBV5-1	.	.	TRBJ2-7	CASSFGSSYEQYF	TGCGCCAGCAGCTTCGGCAGCTCCTACGAGCAGTACTTC
TRBV6-6	.	.	TRBJ2-1	CASRAITHNEQFF	TGTGCCAGCAGGGCTATAACCCACAATGAGCAGTTCTTC
TRBV30	TRBD1	.	TRBJ2-1	CAWSVGQGFYNEQFF	TGTGCCTGGAGTGTGGGACAGGGGTTCTACAATGAGCAGTTCTTC